A single sample is the source of the 13 T cell receptor beta chains below, sequenced in a study of cytomegalovirus exposure and HLA in healthy donors. 13 Jbeta primers and 60 Vbeta primers were used for the PCR. Generated by immunoSEQ multiplex PCR, the TCRdb table keeps only in-frame clones and is missing some. The top ten clones hold 6% to 9% of a sample with some 150,000 clones, approximately 80% of them seen once. Input material: PBMCs. These receptors were obtained from a woman in her twenties or thirties in good health and CMV-seropositive.

The chain is built from TRBV11-2 and TRBJ2-5; weak D call: TRBD1 (6 bases). The CDR3 sequence is 13 residues long. CDR1 SGHAT and CDR2 FQNNGV come from the germline V gene. Trimming pared 4 bases from V and 12 bases from J, leaving 18 bases between. This chain's CDR3 is CASSYSNREKEYF. CDR3 bases: TGTGCCAGCAGCTATAGTAACAGGGAAAAGGAGTACTTC.

The rearrangement uses TRBV28 and TRBJ1-1, with 10 bases lining up with TRBD1. V shed 5 bases and J 5 bases; nucleotides not matched to a gene: 8. In germline, CDR1 is MDHEN, CDR2 SYDVKM. This CDR3 contains 15 residues. The CDR3 bases are TGTGCCAGCAGTACCTTTCGGGACAGGGGAACTGAAGCTTTCTTT. Amino acids: CASSTFRDRGTEAFF.

The J gene is TRBJ1-1, the V gene TRBV7-8, with 9 bases lining up with TRBD1. Germline V gene data show CDR1 as SGHVS and CDR2 as FQNEAQ. This CDR3 is 17 amino acids long. V dropped 7 bases and J dropped 3; count of bases not matched to a gene: 15. The CDR3 is CASIPPGGTGLDTEAFF. The CDR3 nucleotides read TGTGCCAGCATCCCCCCAGGGGGGACAGGGTTGGACACTGAAGCTTTCTTT.

V gene TRBV28 combines with J gene TRBJ1-1, with D perhaps matching TRBD1 (5 bases). The CDR3 runs 14 residues. Germline CDR1 reads MDHEN; CDR2 reads SYDVKM. Trimming cost V 2 bases and J 6 bases, with 13 bases left between them. CDR3 protein: CASSLARAVSEAFF. The CDR3 DNA follows: TGTGCCAGCAGTTTAGCCAGGGCTGTTTCTGAAGCTTTCTTT.

This clone was recorded once. This chain links TRBV5-4 with TRBJ2-2; 9 bases agree with TRBD2. The length of the CDR3 is 18 residues. V lost 1 base to trimming and J lost 4 bases; unmatched junction nucleotides: 11. The V gene's germline CDR1 is SGHNT and CDR2 YYREEE (reference sequence). The CDR3 DNA reads as TGTGCCAGCAGCTTGCGATTTGGTAGCGGGGGTGTCACCGGGGAGCTGTTTTTT. Its translation: CASSLRFGSGGVTGELFF.

The rearrangement uses TRBV7-8 and TRBJ2-7; the match to TRBD2 covers 12 bases. CDR1 and CDR2 (germline): SGHVS, FQNEAQ. CDR3 length equals 18 residues. With V trimmed by 1 base and J by 2 bases, 9 bases remained unmatched. The CDR3 spells CASSLVLAGGPHPYEQYF. CDR3 coding DNA: TGTGCCAGCAGCTTAGTGCTAGCGGGGGGGCCCCATCCCTACGAGCAGTACTTC. Full variable domain (remainder filled in from reference TRBV7-8 and TRBJ2-7): GAGVSQSPRYKVAKRGQDVALRCDPISGHVSLFWYQQALGQGPEFLTYFQNEAQLDKSGLPSDRFFAERPEGSVSTLKIQRTQQEDSAVYLCASSLVLAGGPHPYEQYFGPGTRLTVT.

V usage is TRBV7-9 and J usage is TRBJ2-1, with TRBD2 matching over 9 bases. In germline, CDR1 is SEHNR, CDR2 FQNEAQ (reference sequence). This CDR3 has 17 residues. The junction had 4 bases not matched to a gene; V was cut back by 1 base and J by 0 bases. CDR3 sequence (DNA): TGTGCCAGCAGCTTAGGTAGCGGGGGATACTCCTACAATGAGCAGTTCTTC. This codes for CASSLGSGGYSYNEQFF.

The rearrangement uses TRBV19 and TRBJ2-1; 9 nucleotides match TRBD2. The junction had 5 bases not matched to a gene; V was cut back by 5 bases and J by 0 bases. The CDR3 contains 16 residues. Germline V gives CDR1 LNHDA, CDR2 SQIVND (reference sequence). The chain's CDR3 is CASSVSSGDSYNEQFF. CDR3 nucleotides: TGTGCCAGTAGTGTGTCTAGCGGGGACTCCTACAATGAGCAGTTCTTC.

The J gene is TRBJ1-1, the V gene TRBV6-5, with D uncertain. CDR3 length equals 13 residues. The V gene lost 2 bases and the J gene lost 4 bases, with 8 bases spanning the gap. CDR1 and CDR2 (germline): MNHEY, SVGAGI. The CDR3: CASSYPGGTEAFF. The CDR3 DNA follows: TGTGCCAGCAGTTACCCGGGAGGCACTGAAGCTTTCTTT.

Notes on this clone: A read error may account for a junction end that differs from germline. The genes are TRBV5-4 and TRBJ2-3, with 9 bases identical to TRBD1. The germline V gene has CDR1 SGHNT and CDR2 YYREEE (reference sequence). The CDR3 sequence is 12 residues long. The DNA of the CDR3 is TGTGCCAGCAGCCGTCCGGGACAGGGTATTAATTTT. It is translated as CASSRPGQGINF.

The CDR3: CATSRGQGFTGELFF. CDR3 in DNA: TGTGCCACCAGCAGGGGACAGGGGTTCACCGGGGAGCTGTTTTTT. J is TRBJ2-2 and V is TRBV15; 10 nucleotides align to TRBD1. CDR1 and CDR2 from the germline V gene are LNHNV and YYDKDF (reference sequence). CDR3 length: 15 amino acids. V shed 3 bases and J 4 bases; nucleotides not matched to a gene: 2.

The J gene is TRBJ2-3, the V gene TRBV18, with D unresolved. The germline gives CDR1 KGHSH, CDR2 LQKENI. V dropped 5 bases and J dropped 6 bases, with 12 bases sitting between them. The CDR3 totals 13 residues. CDR3 loop: CASSAEMEDTQYF. The DNA of the CDR3 is TGTGCCAGCTCAGCCGAAATGGAGGATACGCAGTATTTT.

The CDR3 region is CASSQDTGLLTDTQYF. The CDR3 DNA reads TGTGCCAGCAGCCAAGATACCGGACTCCTCACAGATACGCAGTATTTT. This rearrangement joins TRBV4-2 to TRBJ2-3, with D possibly matching TRBD2 (5 bases). Germline lookup yields CDR1 LGHNA and CDR2 YNFKEQ. Trimming left V 0 bases short and J 2 bases short, with 12 bases between. CDR3 length: 16 residues.